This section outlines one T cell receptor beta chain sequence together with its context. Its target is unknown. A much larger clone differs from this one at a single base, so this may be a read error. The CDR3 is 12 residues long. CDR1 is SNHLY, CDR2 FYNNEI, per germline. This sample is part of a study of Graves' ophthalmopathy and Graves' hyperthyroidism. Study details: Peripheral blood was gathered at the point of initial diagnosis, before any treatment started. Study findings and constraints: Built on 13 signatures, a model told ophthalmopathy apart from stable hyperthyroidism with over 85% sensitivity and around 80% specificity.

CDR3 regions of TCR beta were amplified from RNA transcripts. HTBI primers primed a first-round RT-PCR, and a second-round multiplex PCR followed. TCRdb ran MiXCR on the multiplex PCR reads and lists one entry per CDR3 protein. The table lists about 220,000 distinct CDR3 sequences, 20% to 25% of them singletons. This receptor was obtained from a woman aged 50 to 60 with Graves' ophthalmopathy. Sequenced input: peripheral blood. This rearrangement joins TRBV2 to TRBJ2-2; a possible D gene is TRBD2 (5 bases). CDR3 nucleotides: TGTGCCAGCAGTGAAAATTCCGGGGAGCTGGTTTTT. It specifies CASSENSGELVF.